The clone carrying this T cell receptor (beta chain) was seen a few times. Its antigen remains unidentified. The trim removed 6 bases at V and 1 base at J, leaving 8 bases unmatched. Germline V gene sequence: CDR1 MNHEY, CDR2 SVGEGT. This CDR3 spans 15 amino acids. This entry belongs to a study of T-cell memory formation after mild COVID-19. Study-level points and caveats: Most CD4+ clones that shrank were in CM and EM, while CD8+ ones turned up in EMRA.

TCRdb re-derived calls from the 5' RACE reads in MiXCR, one entry per CDR3 protein. Of approximately 150,000 distinct CDR3 sequences listed, approximately 21% are singletons. This TCR was sampled from an adult woman who had mild COVID-19 (a few samples of this study predate the infection). Cell type and time point are not known. Sequences were obtained from PBMCs or a T cell subset sorted from them (not recorded which). This chain joins TRBV6-2 or TRBV6-3 and TRBJ2-5, with TRBD2 matching over 7 bases. This CDR3 is CASSLAGDFQETQYF. DNA for the CDR3: TGTGCCAGCAGCCTCGCGGGGGACTTCCAAGAGACCCAGTACTTC.